Each of the 30 T cell receptor beta chains below was sequenced from the same sample in a study of spatial heterogeneity in lung cancer. Study results and caveats: In tumors, expanded intratumoral alpha and beta TCR counts tracked mutation counts.

Their target antigens are unknown. TCRdb independently ran MiXCR on the 5' RACE reads; one entry per CDR3 protein. Found here are approximately 6,900 distinct CDR3 sequences, about 12% of them singletons; the top ten hold approximately 23%. The time point here: sample taken at primary tumor resection. The sample was lung tumor tissue, taken at surgery. The receptors were sampled from a male donor with early-stage non-small cell lung cancer.

Comment on this clonotype: A library prepared for alpha chains yielded this beta chain as an off-target read; its size is of little meaning. The gene calls are TRBV11-1 and TRBJ2-5; D remains unclear. Germline values: CDR1 SGHAT, CDR2 FQDESV (reference sequence). V was cut by 0 bases and J by 5 bases, with 10 bases left in between. The CDR3 totals 14 residues. The CDR3: CASSLAGPAETQYF. The CDR3, as DNA: TGTGCCAGCAGCTTAGCGGGCCCAGCGGAGACCCAGTACTTC.

At least ten counts were recorded for this clonotype. This beta chain is a stray read from a library made for alpha chains; its abundance is not meaningful. V and J are TRBV20-1 and TRBJ2-5; 11 bases match TRBD2. Germline V gene sequence: CDR1 DFQATT, CDR2 SNEGSKA (reference sequence). This CDR3 is built from 14 residues. The DNA of the CDR3 is TGCAGCGGCGATCCGACTAGCGGGGAAGAGACCCAGTACTTC. As protein: CSGDPTSGEETQYF.

This clonotype was counted at least ten times. This beta chain represents an off-target read in a library built for alpha chains; its size is of limited meaning. The chain carries TRBV5-6 and TRBJ1-6, with a tentative D call TRBD1 (6 bases). In germline, CDR1 is SGHDT, CDR2 YYEEEE. V dropped 4 bases and J dropped 7 bases, with 15 bases sitting between them. This CDR3 comprises 15 residues. The CDR3 region is CASSVGGFINSPLHF. The DNA of the CDR3 is TGTGCCAGCAGCGTAGGGGGTTTCATCAATTCACCCCTCCACTTT. The complete variable domain, with remaining parts taken from reference TRBV5-6 and TRBJ1-6, reads DAGVTQSPTHLIKTRGQQVTLRCSPKSGHDTVSWYQQALGQGPQFIFQYYEEEERQRGNFPDRFSGHQFPNYSSELNVNALLLGDSALYLCASSVGGFINSPLHFGNGTRLTVT.

This clonotype was found many times. This beta chain is an off-target read within a library intended for alpha chains, so its frequency means little. This chain uses TRBV11-2 with TRBJ2-2; D is unclear. This CDR3 contains 14 residues. Per the germline V gene, CDR1 is SGHAT and CDR2 is FQNNGV. Trimming shortened V by 0 bases and J by 4 bases, and 6 bases separated the two germline ends. The CDR3 loop reads CASSLDFRTGELFF. As DNA, the CDR3 is TGTGCCAGCAGCTTAGACTTCCGCACCGGGGAGCTGTTTTTT.

This clonotype was seen ten or more times. For a library built for alpha chains, this beta chain is a stray read; little rests on its size. The rearrangement joins TRBV9 to TRBJ1-1; TRBD1 matches 7 bases. Germline V lookup: CDR1 SGDLS, CDR2 YYNGEE. The CDR3 runs 18 residues. V shed 0 bases and J 0 bases; nucleotides not matched to a gene: 11. For the CDR3, the DNA is TGTGCCAGCAGCGTAGTAGGGGGCGGTGGATCCATGAACACTGAAGCTTTCTTT. Its translation: CASSVVGGGGSMNTEAFF.

This clonotype is medium-sized in the sample. In a library made to pick up alpha chains, this beta chain is a stray read with a size that means little. The chain links TRBV6-5 to TRBJ1-1; D may be TRBD1 (5 bases). CDR1 MNHEY and CDR2 SVGAGI come from the germline V gene. The CDR3 consists of 11 residues. The V end lost 6 bases, the J end lost 8 bases, and 10 bases lay between the germline ends. The CDR3 is CASREGVEAFF. CDR3 in DNA: TGTGCCAGCAGGGAAGGGGTCGAAGCTTTCTTT.

In this sample, this clonotype turned up many times. For a library built for alpha chains, this beta chain is a stray read; little rests on its size. This rearrangement joins TRBV28 to TRBJ2-2; maybe TRBD1 (5 bases). Between the trimmed V and J ends, which lost 3 bases and 7 bases, there was a span of 18 bases. Germline V gives CDR1 MDHEN, CDR2 SYDVKM. This CDR3 contains 16 residues. DNA of the CDR3: TGTGCCAGCAGTTTCCCGGTCCCAGGGATGCGCGGGGAGCTGTTTTTT. This codes for CASSFPVPGMRGELFF.

As to this clonotype: Within a library made for alpha chains, this beta chain is off target, and its count is uninformative. This chain uses TRBV7-2 with TRBJ2-7; no clear D. V was pared by 8 bases and J by 3 bases, with 11 bases between. CDR3 size: 12 residues. Germline values: CDR1 SGHTA, CDR2 FQGNSA. DNA for the CDR3: TGTGCCAGCTCCACAATGGGCTACGAGCAGTACTTC. This translates into CASSTMGYEQYF.

With respect to this clonotype: Since the library was made to target alpha chains, this beta chain is a stray read and its abundance is not meaningful. The V gene is TRBV29-1, the J gene TRBJ2-3; D gene ambiguous. Per the germline V gene, CDR1 is SQVTM and CDR2 is ANQGSEA. The V end was cut by 0 bases, the J end by 5 bases, with 15 bases between. The CDR3 is 15 residues long. In DNA form, the CDR3 reads TGCAGCGTTGAAGATTACGGCTACGGTGGAGATACGCAGTATTTT. Translating gives CSVEDYGYGGDTQYF.

This clonotype has only a few counts. As an off-target read in a library built for alpha chains, this beta chain has a frequency of little significance. The J gene is TRBJ2-5, the V gene TRBV7-2; D unresolved. The germline gives CDR1 SGHTA, CDR2 FQGNSA. The V and J ends lost 5 bases and 2 bases respectively, with 18 bases between them. The CDR3 has 16 residues. CDR3 amino acids: CASSLHESSLQETQYF. The CDR3 coding sequence is TGTGCCAGCAGCCTCCACGAGTCAAGCCTTCAAGAGACCCAGTACTTC.

This clonotype occurred many times. This beta chain is a stray sequence in a library constructed for alpha chains; its clone size is not meaningful. This chain connects TRBV5-4 to TRBJ1-5; 9 positions agree with TRBD1. Per germline, CDR1 SGHNT and CDR2 YYREEE (reference sequence). This CDR3 has 14 residues. Trimming removed 5 bases from V and 7 bases from J; junction bases left unmatched: 7. CDR3 sequence reads: CASSRQGGGQPQHF. In DNA form, the CDR3 reads TGTGCCAGCAGTCGACAGGGGGGAGGCCAGCCCCAGCATTTT. Drawing the rest from reference TRBV5-4 and TRBJ1-5, the complete variable domain is ETGVTQSPTHLIKTRGQQVTLRCSSQSGHNTVSWYQQALGQGPQFIFQYYREEENGRGNFPPRFSGLQFPNYSSELNVNALELDDSALYLCASSRQGGGQPQHFGDGTRLSIL.

At least ten counts were recorded for this clonotype. The library was designed around alpha chains, so this beta chain is a stray read whose abundance carries little weight. The rearrangement uses TRBV7-3 and TRBJ2-3, with TRBD1 as a possible D gene (5 bases). Germline assignment: CDR1 SGHTA and CDR2 FQGTGA. The V end lost 0 bases, the J end lost 3 bases, and 16 bases lay between the germline ends. The CDR3 has 17 residues. The CDR3 region is CASSLTGQGERTDTQYF. CDR3 bases: TGTGCCAGCAGCTTAACCGGGCAGGGTGAGAGGACAGATACGCAGTATTTT.

This clonotype is termed medium-sized (0.01 to 0.1%). This beta chain represents an off-target read in a library built for alpha chains; its size is of limited meaning. The chain is built from TRBV5-1 and TRBJ2-1; no clear D. Germline V gene data show CDR1 as SGHRS and CDR2 as YFSETQ. This CDR3 has 14 amino acids. V gave up 0 bases and J gave up 9 bases, with 13 bases separating them. This CDR3 reads CASSLDLAVGEQFF. The CDR3 bases are TGCGCCAGCAGCTTGGACTTGGCTGTCGGTGAGCAGTTCTTC.

This clonotype has a count of ten or more. The library was designed around alpha chains, so this beta chain is a stray read whose abundance carries little weight. The genes are TRBV7-9 and TRBJ2-7, with D perhaps matching TRBD2 (5 bases). V was cut by 1 base and J by 3 bases, with 10 bases left in between. The germline CDR1 and CDR2 sequences are SEHNR and FQNEAQ (reference sequence). The CDR3 has 14 residues. This CDR3 is CASSLGAELYEQYF. The CDR3 nucleotides are TGTGCCAGCAGCTTAGGAGCGGAGCTCTACGAGCAGTACTTC.

This clonotype was seen many times. This beta chain is a stray read from a library made for alpha chains; its abundance is not meaningful. The chain recombines TRBV7-9 with TRBJ1-5; D unclear. The length of the CDR3 is 15 residues. V was cut by 1 base and J by 1 base, with 8 bases left in between. Per germline, CDR1 SEHNR and CDR2 FQNEAQ (reference sequence). The CDR3 DNA sequence: TGTGCCAGCAGCTTAGATACAGTGAGCAATCAGCCCCAGCATTTT. Translation gives CASSLDTVSNQPQHF. Full variable domain (missing parts from reference TRBV7-9 and TRBJ1-5): DTGVSQNPRHKITKRGQNVTFRCDPISEHNRLYWYRQTLGQGPEFLTYFQNEAQLEKSRLLSDRFSAERPKGSFSTLEIQRTEQGDSAMYLCASSLDTVSNQPQHFGDGTRLSIL.

Many counts were recorded for this clonotype. Because the library targeted alpha chains, this beta chain is an off-target read whose size means little. This chain connects TRBV7-9 to TRBJ2-2; D is ambiguous. Trimming shortened V by 1 base and J by 1 base, and 7 bases separated the two germline ends. CDR3 length: 15 residues. CDR1 and CDR2 (germline): SEHNR, FQNEAQ (reference sequence). The CDR3 DNA sequence: TGTGCCAGCAGCTTAGGACCGCAGAACACCGGGGAGCTGTTTTTT. This encodes CASSLGPQNTGELFF.

This clonotype was detected once. Because the library targeted alpha chains, this beta chain is an off-target read whose size means little. CDR3 protein: CASSPRDSGSYGYTF. Written as DNA, the CDR3 is TGTGCCAGCTCACCACGGGACAGCGGATCATATGGCTACACCTTC. The chain is built from TRBV18 and TRBJ1-2, with 7 bases aligning to TRBD1. This CDR3 spans 15 amino acids. The V gene end was trimmed by 1 base and the J gene end by 5 bases; junction bases not matched to a gene: 7. CDR1 KGHSH and CDR2 LQKENI come from the germline V gene.

This clonotype was observed many times. For a library built for alpha chains, this beta chain is a stray read; little rests on its size. CDR3 protein: CASSHTQGAGLFDNEQFF. CDR3 DNA: TGCGCCAGCAGTCACACCCAAGGAGCGGGACTATTTGACAATGAGCAGTTCTTC. The chain has TRBV5-1 and TRBJ2-1, with 7 bases identical to TRBD2. J was trimmed by 5 bases and V by 5 bases; bases with no gene match: 19. This CDR3 has 18 amino acids. CDR1 and CDR2 (germline): SGHRS, YFSETQ. Together with reference TRBV5-1 and TRBJ2-1, the CDR3 gives the full variable domain: KAGVTQTPRYLIKTRGQQVTLSCSPISGHRSVSWYQQTPGQGLQFLFEYFSETQRNKGNFPGRFSGRQFSNSRSEMNVSTLELGDSALYLCASSHTQGAGLFDNEQFFGPGTRLTVL.

In this sample, this clonotype turned up many times. This beta chain is an off-target read within a library intended for alpha chains, so its frequency means little. The V and J genes are TRBV5-1 and TRBJ1-4; 11 nucleotides match TRBD1. Germline V gene lookup returns CDR1 SGHRS and CDR2 YFSETQ. J was trimmed by 8 bases and V by 3 bases; bases with no gene match: 3. This CDR3 comprises 14 residues. CDR3 amino acids: CASSSGQGDEKLFF. CDR3 bases: TGCGCCAGCAGCTCGGGACAGGGGGACGAAAAACTGTTTTTT. The variable domain in full, completed from reference TRBV5-1 and TRBJ1-4, reads KAGVTQTPRYLIKTRGQQVTLSCSPISGHRSVSWYQQTPGQGLQFLFEYFSETQRNKGNFPGRFSGRQFSNSRSEMNVSTLELGDSALYLCASSSGQGDEKLFFGSGTQLSVL.

This clonotype was seen many times. Little can be read into the size of this beta chain, an off-target read in a library designed for alpha chains. DNA for the CDR3: TGCGCCAGCAGCCAAGATCAGAAACTAGCGGGATCGGATACGCAGTATTTT. Encoded protein: CASSQDQKLAGSDTQYF. The chain links TRBV4-3 to TRBJ2-3; 10 positions match TRBD2. The trim removed 0 bases at V and 6 bases at J, leaving 9 bases unmatched. This CDR3 has 17 amino acids. Germline-derived CDR1 and CDR2 are LGHNA and YSLEER.

This clonotype was seen a single time. Found in a library prepared for alpha chains, this beta chain is an off-target read, and its abundance has little meaning. This sequence joins TRBV27 and TRBJ2-7, with D hard to call. The CDR3 extends over 15 amino acids. Germline V gives CDR1 MNHEY, CDR2 SMNVEV (reference sequence). V was cut by 5 bases and J by 0 bases, with 14 bases left in between. CDR3 residues: CASSPNPVTSYEQYF. CDR3 nucleotides: TGTGCCAGCAGTCCTAACCCCGTGACCTCCTACGAGCAGTACTTC.

This clonotype was recorded many times. The library was designed around alpha chains, so this beta chain is a stray read whose abundance carries little weight. The V call is TRBV28, the J call TRBJ1-4, with TRBD1 matching 7 bases. CDR1 and CDR2 from the germline V gene are MDHEN and SYDVKM. This CDR3 is built from 17 residues. J lost 8 bases, V lost 5 bases, and 17 bases had no gene match. The CDR3 reads CASSPWTGSGGEEKLFF. The CDR3 DNA reads TGTGCCAGCAGTCCGTGGACAGGTTCGGGGGGTGAAGAAAAACTGTTTTTT.

Concerning this clonotype: As an off-target read in a library built for alpha chains, this beta chain has a frequency of little significance. The DNA for the CDR3 is TGCGCCAGCAGCTTGTCTAGCGGCACAGATACGCAGTATTTT. This sequence encodes CASSLSSGTDTQYF. The chain employs TRBV5-1 and TRBJ2-3; tentatively, D is TRBD2 (6 bases). The CDR3 totals 14 residues. V was trimmed by 1 base and J by 1 base, leaving 7 bases between them. Germline V gene data show CDR1 as SGHRS and CDR2 as YFSETQ.

With respect to this clonotype: Since a much larger clone is just one base distant, this may be a read error. The size of this beta chain means little, since it is a stray read in a library made for alpha chains. The chain uses TRBV27 and TRBJ2-5; D may be TRBD2 (5 bases). The V gene's germline CDR1 is MNHEY and CDR2 SMNVEV (reference sequence). The CDR3 totals 11 residues. V shed 8 bases and J shed 5 bases, with 9 bases lying between them. DNA for the CDR3: TGTGCCAGCCCAGGCGGGGAGACCCAGTACTTC. It translates to CASPGGETQYF.

Judged by abundance, this clonotype is medium-sized (0.01 to 0.1%). This beta chain is an off-target read within a library intended for alpha chains, so its frequency means little. J is TRBJ2-5 and V is TRBV11-2, with D possibly being TRBD1 or TRBD2 (5 bases each). Germline values: CDR1 SGHAT, CDR2 FQNNGV. This CDR3 spans 12 amino acids. V was cut by 5 bases and J by 12 bases, with 16 bases left in between. This CDR3 reads CASSPGTPLEYF. CDR3 in DNA: TGTGCCAGCAGCCCTGGGACGCCCCTTGAGTACTTC.

Concerning this clonotype itself: With the library built for alpha chains, this beta chain is off target and its frequency is not meaningful. The chain combines TRBV29-1 with TRBJ2-5; 12 nucleotides align to TRBD2. V lost 7 bases to trimming and J lost 6 bases; unmatched junction nucleotides: 9. From germline, CDR1 is SQVTM and CDR2 ANQGSEA. CDR3 length: 14 amino acids. The CDR3 sequence is CSARPTSGSKTQYF. The CDR3 coding sequence is TGCAGCGCCCGACCGACTAGCGGGAGTAAGACCCAGTACTTC.

This clonotype was seen many times. Because this beta chain is a stray read in a library intended to capture alpha chains, its abundance should not be given much weight. The chain recombines TRBV7-8 with TRBJ2-7; the match to TRBD1 covers 10 bases. Germline V lookup: CDR1 SGHVS, CDR2 FQNEAQ. This CDR3 region has 15 residues. The trim removed 8 bases at V and 3 bases at J, leaving 10 bases unmatched. CDR3 DNA sequence: TGTGCCAGCTACCCCTACCGGACAGGGGGCTACGAGCAGTACTTC. As protein: CASYPYRTGGYEQYF.

By sample fraction, this clonotype is medium-sized (0.01 to 0.1%). Found in a library prepared for alpha chains, this beta chain is an off-target read, and its abundance has little meaning. This chain connects TRBV23-1 to TRBJ2-3, with 9 bases aligning to TRBD2. TRBV23-1 is classed as an ORF, of uncertain function. This CDR3 comprises 17 residues. Trimming took 6 bases from V and 3 from J; bases not matched to a gene: 13. The CDR3 DNA sequence: TGCGCCAGCAGCACTCCTAGGCGGGAGGGCCTGACAGATACGCAGTATTTT. Its protein is CASSTPRREGLTDTQYF.

This clonotype appeared many times. The library was prepared for alpha chains; this beta chain is a stray read, so its frequency means little. The chain employs TRBV20-1 and TRBJ2-7; a weak D match, TRBD2 (6 bases). The germline V and J ends were trimmed by 7 bases and 3 bases, with 19 bases remaining between them. Germline V CDR1 and CDR2: DFQATT, SNEGSKA (reference sequence). The length of the CDR3 is 14 residues. The CDR3 nucleotides read TGCAGTGTCCCCTCCCGAGGCGGGAACTACGAGCAGTACTTC. Its translation: CSVPSRGGNYEQYF.

This clonotype appeared many times. The library was built for alpha chains, so this beta chain is an off-target read and its size means little. V usage is TRBV12-3 or TRBV12-4 and J usage is TRBJ1-5, with unresolved D. V gave up 3 bases and J gave up 5 bases, with 20 bases separating them. CDR3 length: 17 residues. The CDR3 coding sequence is TGTGCCAGCAGTTTCCGTTCCTTCCCTGACCCCCATCAGCCCCAGCATTTT. It specifies CASSFRSFPDPHQPQHF.